Listed here are 21 T cell receptor beta chains from one sample, sequenced in a study of T cell repertoires in cytomegalovirus infection. In TCRdb, the reads were re-called with MiXCR into one record per CDR3 protein. The sample has about 350,000 distinct CDR3 sequences, about a third seen once. No antigen has been assigned to these receptors. Sequences were derived from cultured PBMCs, sampled from culture after CMV antigen stimulation. The receptors shown here come from a human donor in good health (CMV status not recorded). Some clones in this sample may be carry-over from other donors' samples.

J is TRBJ1-1 and V is TRBV20-1, with TRBD1 as a possible D gene (5 bases). The V end was cut by 4 bases, the J end by 7 bases, with 16 bases between. Germline lookup yields CDR1 DFQATT and CDR2 SNEGSKA (reference sequence). The CDR3 extends over 13 amino acids. Here the CDR3 reads CSAKKTVFIEAFF. The CDR3, as DNA: TGCAGTGCTAAGAAGACAGTTTTCATTGAAGCTTTCTTT.

The genes are TRBV20-1 and TRBJ2-5; 8 positions agree with TRBD1. J lost 5 bases, V lost 3 bases, and 5 bases had no gene match. This CDR3 region has 13 residues. In germline, CDR1 is DFQATT, CDR2 SNEGSKA (reference sequence). CDR3 sequence (DNA): TGCAGTGCTAGGGACAGGGCCCGGGAGACCCAGTACTTC. The encoded protein is CSARDRARETQYF.

This clonotype was detected only a few times. The genes are TRBV5-6 and TRBJ2-1; 7 bases map to TRBD1. V gave up 4 bases and J gave up 9 bases; unmatched junction bases: 7. The CDR3 spans 13 residues. Germline CDR1 and CDR2: SGHDT and YYEEEE. CDR3 protein: CASSVGQSTEQFF. The CDR3 DNA reads TGTGCCAGCAGCGTGGGACAGTCCACTGAGCAGTTCTTC.

This chain joins TRBV27 and TRBJ1-1, with 7 positions matching TRBD1. This CDR3 region has 16 residues. Germline values: CDR1 MNHEY, CDR2 SMNVEV (reference sequence). V shed 5 bases and J 4 bases; nucleotides not matched to a gene: 13. The CDR3 region has the DNA TGTGCCAGCAGTCCTGCGACAGGGAGGTTAGGCACTGAAGCTTTCTTT. It specifies CASSPATGRLGTEAFF.

The V and J genes are TRBV7-9 and TRBJ2-1, with TRBD2 matching over 13 bases. V was clipped by 1 base and J by 2 bases; unmatched bases: 8. CDR3 length equals 19 residues. The germline V gene has CDR1 SEHNR and CDR2 FQNEAQ (reference sequence). As DNA, the CDR3 is TGTGCCAGCAGCTTAGTGGGGGGGACTAGCGGGAAGACCTACAATGAGCAGTTCTTC. Encoded protein: CASSLVGGTSGKTYNEQFF.

This clonotype was detected ten times or more. J is TRBJ2-3 and V is TRBV7-2; 7 bases align to TRBD1. The CDR3 length is 16 residues. Trimming removed 5 bases from V and 5 bases from J; junction bases left unmatched: 13. The germline V gene has CDR1 SGHTA and CDR2 FQGNSA. The CDR3: CASSLMTGRAGDTQYF. In nucleotides, the CDR3 is TGTGCCAGCAGCCTGATGACAGGGCGGGCCGGAGATACGCAGTATTTT.

The genes are TRBV4-1 and TRBJ2-1; D gene unclear. CDR1 is MGHRA and CDR2 is YSYEKL in the germline V gene. The CDR3 runs to 15 residues. V dropped 1 base and J dropped 3 bases, with 10 bases sitting between them. The CDR3 sequence: CASSQGEGIYNEQFF. The CDR3 region has the DNA TGCGCCAGCAGCCAAGGAGAAGGGATCTACAATGAGCAGTTCTTC.

This clonotype appeared a single time. The rearrangement links TRBV20-1 to TRBJ2-7; 10 bases match TRBD2. V shed 0 bases, J shed 5 bases, and the junction held 4 bases outside the gene matches. From germline, CDR1 is DFQATT and CDR2 SNEGSKA (reference sequence). CDR3 length: 14 residues. The CDR3 nucleotides are TGCAGTGCTAGAGAGGCTAGCGGGAGACACGAGCAGTACTTC. Translation gives CSAREASGRHEQYF.

The table lists this clonotype with a few counts. The chain recombines TRBV19 with TRBJ2-1; D is uncertain. The CDR3 totals 14 residues. V lost 0 bases to trimming and J lost 8 bases, with 11 bases between them. Germline V gene lookup returns CDR1 LNHDA and CDR2 SQIVND (reference sequence). Written as DNA, the CDR3 is TGTGCCAGTAGTATAGAGGGCTTGCAAGATGAGCAGTTCTTC. Residues: CASSIEGLQDEQFF.

This clonotype was observed a few times. The gene calls are TRBV12-3 or TRBV12-4 and TRBJ2-7, with a weak D call TRBD1 (5 bases). The CDR3 consists of 13 residues. V gave up 8 bases and J gave up 2 bases, with 13 bases separating them. The CDR3 here is CASGRGRTYEQYF. The CDR3 DNA reads TGTGCCAGCGGAAGGGGTAGAACCTACGAGCAGTACTTC.

This chain links TRBV4-3 with TRBJ1-2; TRBD1 is a possible D gene (5 bases). Germline V gene data show CDR1 as LGHNA and CDR2 as YSLEER. The length of the CDR3 is 15 residues. Trimming removed 0 bases at V and 8 bases at J, with 16 bases between. CDR3 bases: TGCGCCAGCAGCCAAGACGGGGCCCGTGGCGGCGGCTACACCTTC. Protein: CASSQDGARGGGYTF.

The J gene is TRBJ1-1, the V gene TRBV29-1, with 7 bases that match TRBD1. Germline V gives CDR1 SQVTM, CDR2 ANQGSEA. The junction had 3 bases not matched to a gene; V was cut back by 4 bases and J by 1 base. CDR3 length: 13 residues. The CDR3 sequence: CSVGRTGNTEAFF. DNA of the CDR3: TGCAGCGTTGGTCGGACAGGGAACACTGAAGCTTTCTTT.

The chain recombines TRBV7-2 with TRBJ2-2; D unresolved. Germline values: CDR1 SGHTA, CDR2 FQGNSA. There are 14 residues in the CDR3. V was cut by 2 bases and J by 4 bases, with 8 bases left in between. The CDR3 DNA follows: TGTGCCAGCAGCTTACCTTCTAGCACCGGGGAGCTGTTTTTT. This gives the protein CASSLPSSTGELFF.

The chain recombines TRBV6-5 with TRBJ2-7; TRBD2 is a possible D gene (6 bases). This CDR3 has 16 residues. The V and J ends lost 0 bases and 2 bases respectively, with 14 bases between them. In germline, CDR1 is MNHEY, CDR2 SVGAGI. CDR3 sequence reads: CASSYSKFGGPYEQYV. DNA of the CDR3: TGTGCCAGCAGTTACTCGAAATTCGGGGGACCCTACGAGCAGTACGTC.

This clonotype was counted only a few times. The chain links TRBV6-2 or TRBV6-3 to TRBJ1-1; unclear D gene. CDR1 is MNHEY, CDR2 SVGEGT, per germline. V was shortened by 7 bases and J by 8 bases, with 11 bases between the two germline ends. This CDR3 has 11 amino acids. The DNA of the CDR3 is TGTGCCAGCACCCAAGGGAGGGAAGCTTTCTTT. Amino acid sequence: CASTQGREAFF.

This chain uses TRBV7-3 with TRBJ1-1, with 9 positions matching TRBD1. The CDR3 contains 15 residues. V dropped 2 bases and J dropped 3; count of bases not matched to a gene: 4. The V gene's germline CDR1 is SGHTA and CDR2 FQGTGA. CDR3 coding DNA: TGTGCCAGCAGCTTATACAGGGGGCGGGACACTGAAGCTTTCTTT. Amino acids: CASSLYRGRDTEAFF.

V gene TRBV29-1 combines with J gene TRBJ1-1; D not certain. The germline V gene has CDR1 SQVTM and CDR2 ANQGSEA. The CDR3 spans 12 residues. Trimming removed 6 bases at V and 1 base at J, with 9 bases between. CDR3 sequence: CSVLPGNTEAFF. CDR3 coding DNA: TGCAGCGTACTACCAGGGAACACTGAAGCTTTCTTT.

The chain carries TRBV20-1 and TRBJ1-5; D is ambiguous. V dropped 1 base and J dropped 0 bases, with 7 bases sitting between them. From germline, CDR1 is DFQATT and CDR2 SNEGSKA (reference sequence). There are 14 residues in the CDR3. CDR3 bases: TGCAGTGCTAGAGTCCAGAATAGCAATCAGCCCCAGCATTTT. Amino acids: CSARVQNSNQPQHF.

This clonotype turned up a few times. This chain joins TRBV6-5 and TRBJ2-3; the D is unclear. Germline loops: CDR1 MNHEY, CDR2 SVGAGI. Trimming removed 0 bases from V and 6 bases from J, with 7 bases in between. This CDR3 has 13 residues. The CDR3 DNA sequence: TGTGCCAGCAGTTACTCGATCGGCGATACGCAGTATTTT. Amino acid sequence: CASSYSIGDTQYF.

This chain uses TRBV27 with TRBJ2-1, with 14 nucleotides matching TRBD2. The CDR3 length is 18 residues. Germline values: CDR1 MNHEY, CDR2 SMNVEV (reference sequence). The trim removed 5 bases at V and 7 bases at J, leaving 13 bases unmatched. The CDR3 sequence is CASSLRRGTSGSFNEQFF. CDR3 nucleotides: TGTGCCAGCAGTCTACGACGCGGGACTAGCGGGAGTTTTAATGAGCAGTTCTTC.

The chain uses TRBV28 and TRBJ2-1; tentative D call: TRBD2 (5 bases). Deletions cut 3 bases from V and 7 bases from J, with 13 bases between. The CDR3 sequence is 14 residues long. CDR1 is MDHEN, CDR2 SYDVKM, per germline. The CDR3 region is CASSFSDGINEQFF. The CDR3 DNA is TGTGCCAGCAGTTTTTCGGACGGGATAAATGAGCAGTTCTTC.